This record looks at one T cell receptor (beta chain) sequence and its context. This CDR3 region has 14 residues. CDR1 is SQVTM, CDR2 ANQGSEA, per germline. V lost 0 bases and J lost 4; bases outside the gene matches: 4. The sample comes from a study of OX40 agonist ivuxolimab in advanced cancers. Only in-frame clones appear in the TCRdb table, and some are missing; sequencing was by immunoSEQ multiplex PCR. The data contain around 94,000 clones, roughly 84% of them singletons. V gene TRBV29-1 combines with J gene TRBJ1-2; TRBD1 matches at 8 bases. The sequencing used CD4+ or CD8+ T cells sorted from blood, collected in a trial of the OX40 agonist ivuxolimab. The TCR comes from an adult with an advanced solid tumor such as melanoma, head and neck, liver or kidney cancer. The CDR3 DNA follows: TGCAGCGTTGAAGAGGCCGGACAGGGCTATGGCTACACCTTC. Translating it yields CSVEEAGQGYGYTF.